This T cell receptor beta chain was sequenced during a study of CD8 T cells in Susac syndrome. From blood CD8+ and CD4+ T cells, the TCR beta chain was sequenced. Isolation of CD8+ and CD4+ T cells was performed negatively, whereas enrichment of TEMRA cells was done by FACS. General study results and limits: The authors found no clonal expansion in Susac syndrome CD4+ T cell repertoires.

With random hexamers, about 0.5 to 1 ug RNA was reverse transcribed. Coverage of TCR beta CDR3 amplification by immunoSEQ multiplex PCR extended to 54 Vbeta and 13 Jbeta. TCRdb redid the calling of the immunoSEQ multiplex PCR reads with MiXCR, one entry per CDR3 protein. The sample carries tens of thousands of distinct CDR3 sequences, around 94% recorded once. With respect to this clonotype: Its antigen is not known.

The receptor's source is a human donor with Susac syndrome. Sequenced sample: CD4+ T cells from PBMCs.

CDR3 sequence (DNA): TGCGCCAGCAGCTTGGATAGTGGGATGGAGGCTTTCTTT. Protein: CASSLDSGMEAFF. The chain is built from TRBV5-1 and TRBJ1-1; D is unclear. The CDR3 consists of 13 residues. Per germline, CDR1 SGHRS and CDR2 YFSETQ. Trimming took 0 bases from V and 11 from J, leaving 14 bases between them.